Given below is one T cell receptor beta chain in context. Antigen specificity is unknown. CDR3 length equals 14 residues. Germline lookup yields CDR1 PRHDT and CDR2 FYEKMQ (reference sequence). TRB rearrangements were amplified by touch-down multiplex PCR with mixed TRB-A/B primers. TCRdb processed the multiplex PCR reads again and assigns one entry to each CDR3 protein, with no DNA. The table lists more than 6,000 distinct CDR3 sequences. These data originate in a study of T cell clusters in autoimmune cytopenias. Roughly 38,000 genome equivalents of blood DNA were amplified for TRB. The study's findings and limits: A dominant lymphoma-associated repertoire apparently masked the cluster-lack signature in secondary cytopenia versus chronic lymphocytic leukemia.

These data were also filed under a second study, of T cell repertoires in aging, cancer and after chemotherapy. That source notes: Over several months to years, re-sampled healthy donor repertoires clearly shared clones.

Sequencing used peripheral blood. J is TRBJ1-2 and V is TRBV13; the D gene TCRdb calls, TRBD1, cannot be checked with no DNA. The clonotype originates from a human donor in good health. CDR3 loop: CASSLGTGEKGYTF.